This T cell receptor beta chain was profiled in a study of regulatory T cells in long-lasting Graves disease. As for the study in general: A definition of persistent Graves' disease required over 5 years of antithyroid drugs plus positive TSH receptor antibodies. Notes on the study in general: Persistent Graves' patients had lower TCR diversity than newly diagnosed ones. Persistent disease samples used TRBV28, TRBJ1-2 and TRBJ2-5 preferentially. Having only a small sample size may have limited accuracy.

Relying on iRepertoire HTBI primers and Arm-PCR of CDR3 regions, the team built TCR beta libraries. Via MiXCR, TCRdb re-called the multiplex PCR reads, giving one row per CDR3 protein. Of hundreds of thousands of distinct CDR3 sequences in the sample, around 30% were seen once. Time point meaning: persistent/refractory GD, antithyroid drugs over 5 years with positive TRAb. The TCR library was prepared using RNA isolated from PBMCs. This clonotype was detected a few times. As yet, its antigen is unknown. Unmatched junction bases numbered 14, after V lost 8 bases and J lost 2 bases. This CDR3 contains 17 residues.

The chain combines TRBV12-3 or TRBV12-4 with TRBJ2-3, with 9 bases lining up with TRBD2. The sequence was obtained from a female donor with Graves disease. The sequences come from peripheral blood mononuclear cells (PBMCs), collected when the disease was refractory, from a patient treated with antithyroid drugs. CDR3 nucleotide sequence: TGTGCCAGCTCCCCTTTAAGGCTAGCGGGGCCCACAGATACGCAGTATTTT. Its protein product is CASSPLRLAGPTDTQYF.